The clone carrying this T cell receptor (beta chain) was observed a handful of times. The sample originates from a study of blood T cells in healthy people across ages. The CDR3 is 16 amino acids. V lost 4 bases, J lost 4 bases, and 8 bases stayed unmatched. Germline assignment: CDR1 MNHEY and CDR2 SMNVEV (reference sequence). A second roughly 6 to 11 cycle PCR used barcoded and J-beta primers. TCRdb re-derived calls from the 5' RACE reads in MiXCR, one entry per CDR3 protein. The repertoire holds about 670,000 distinct CDR3 sequences, with roughly 41% as singletons. The receptor comes from an elderly man in good health. The sequencing sample was made of blood. The chain employs TRBV27 and TRBJ2-1, with 9 bases aligning to TRBD2. The CDR3 region is CASSSIRSGRYNEQFF. CDR3 bases: TGTGCCAGCAGTTCGATTCGGAGCGGGAGGTACAATGAGCAGTTCTTC.